This T cell receptor beta chain appears in the sequencing data of a study of T cell changes during pregnancy in multiple sclerosis. Trimming stripped 5 bases from V and 5 bases from J, with 18 bases between. The CDR3 has 15 residues. Germline V gene sequence: CDR1 LNHDA, CDR2 SQIVND (reference sequence). The assay was immunoSEQ multiplex PCR, and TCRdb's table has in-frame clones only and misses some. The data hold around 88,000 clones, with about 91% observed a single time. The material sequenced was peripheral blood, taken after pregnancy. This receptor was identified in a female donor in good health, enrolled as a control in a pregnancy study. This sequence joins TRBV19 and TRBJ1-2, with D possibly matching TRBD1 (5 bases). CDR3: CASSPGGQGKYGYTF. CDR3 in DNA: TGTGCCAGTAGTCCCGGGGGTCAGGGCAAGTATGGCTACACCTTC.